The 16 T cell receptor beta chains below come from one sample, sequenced in a study of T cells in Graves' hyperthyroidism and ophthalmopathy. It was RNA transcripts that yielded the amplified TCR beta CDR3 regions. Researchers ran a first-round RT-PCR on the TCR CDR3 using the HTBI primer set. In TCRdb, the multiplex PCR reads were re-called with MiXCR into one record per CDR3 protein. The sample records around 350,000 distinct CDR3 sequences, 15% to 20% being singletons. Specimen: blood. These receptors all stem from a woman aged 18-35 years with Graves' hyperthyroidism.

This clonotype was recorded at least ten times. The chain has TRBV6-5 and TRBJ2-2, with a possible D match to TRBD2 (5 bases). The CDR3 length is 14 residues. CDR1 is MNHEY, CDR2 SVGAGI, per germline. V gave up 7 bases and J gave up 3 bases, with 12 bases separating them. In nucleotides, the CDR3 is TGTGCCAGCAATTCGGGGTATTACACCGGGGAGCTGTTTTTT. It specifies CASNSGYYTGELFF.

This clonotype was seen ten or more times. The chain employs TRBV20-1 and TRBJ1-1; tentatively, D is TRBD1 (5 bases). Germline CDR1 reads DFQATT; CDR2 reads SNEGSKA (reference sequence). The germline V and J ends were trimmed by 1 base and 8 bases, with 11 bases remaining between them. The CDR3 extends over 12 amino acids. In DNA form, the CDR3 reads TGCAGTGCTAGAGGGTCCAGGGCCGAAGCTTTCTTT. Protein sequence: CSARGSRAEAFF.

The sample holds many counts of this clonotype. V gene TRBV6-1 combines with J gene TRBJ1-5; D remains unclear. The germline V gene encodes CDR1 MNHNS and CDR2 SASEGT. The V end was cut by 7 bases, the J end by 4 bases, with 11 bases between. The CDR3 extends over 13 amino acids. CDR3 DNA: TGTGCCAGCAATGGACGCCCTAATCAGCCCCAGCATTTT. Translated, it gives CASNGRPNQPQHF.

There are many counts of this clonotype. This sequence joins TRBV10-3 and TRBJ2-7; 8 bases fit TRBD2. Germline CDR1 ENHRY, CDR2 SYGVKD. J was trimmed by 5 bases and V by 2 bases; bases with no gene match: 11. The CDR3 length is 16 residues. The CDR3 DNA sequence: TGTGCCATCAGTGAGCCAAAAGCGGGGGCCTTCGACGAGCAGTACTTC. Amino acid sequence: CAISEPKAGAFDEQYF.

This clonotype was detected many times. The chain combines TRBV28 with TRBJ1-2; 9 nucleotides line up with TRBD1. The germline CDR1 and CDR2 sequences are MDHEN and SYDVKM. V shed 4 bases, J shed 8 bases, and the junction held 8 bases outside the gene matches. The CDR3 is 14 residues long. The CDR3 sequence is CASSSPGTGNGYTF. CDR3 in DNA: TGTGCCAGCAGTTCTCCGGGGACAGGGAACGGCTACACCTTC.

This clonotype was counted ten times or more. The V gene is TRBV24-1, the J gene TRBJ1-1; a possible D gene is TRBD1 (6 bases). V shed 7 bases and J shed 5 bases, with 13 bases lying between them. This CDR3 is 13 amino acids long. Germline loops: CDR1 KGHDR, CDR2 SFDVKD. The CDR3 spells CATRAGARTEAFF. The CDR3 DNA reads as TGTGCCACCAGGGCAGGGGCGAGGACTGAAGCTTTCTTT.

Note on this clonotype: The germline gene is not matched at one end of the junction; a read error may be the cause. The chain has TRBV6-4 and TRBJ2-2, with TRBD2 as a possible D gene (5 bases). Germline lookup yields CDR1 MRHNA and CDR2 SNTAGT. CDR3 size: 13 residues. CDR3 sequence: CASSEVATGDLFF. The DNA for the CDR3 is TGTGCCAGCAGTGAAGTCGCCACCGGGGATCTGTTTTTT.

The table lists this clonotype with many counts. The gene calls are TRBV11-2 and TRBJ1-2; 7 nucleotides align to TRBD1. Germline CDR1 is SGHAT and CDR2 is FQNNGV. This CDR3 contains 14 residues. Losses at the gene ends were 3 bases for V and 4 bases for J; bases not matched to a gene: 5. DNA of the CDR3: TGTGCCAGCAGCTTGGCAGGGGGACTCTATGGCTACACCTTC. This encodes CASSLAGGLYGYTF.

The sample holds many counts of this clonotype. The chain joins TRBV20-1 to TRBJ2-7; 11 nucleotides align to TRBD1. J was trimmed by 3 bases and V by 6 bases; bases with no gene match: 4. Germline V gene sequence: CDR1 DFQATT, CDR2 SNEGSKA (reference sequence). CDR3 length: 13 residues. CDR3 loop: CSASGQGVYEQYF. The CDR3 bases are TGCAGTGCCTCGGGACAGGGGGTCTACGAGCAGTACTTC.

This clonotype was found many times. The chain carries TRBV27 and TRBJ2-3; D is ambiguous. CDR3 size: 18 residues. The V end was cut by 1 base, the J end by 0 bases, with 17 bases between. Per germline, CDR1 MNHEY and CDR2 SMNVEV (reference sequence). The CDR3 region has the DNA TGTGCCAGCAGTTTATACCCCGAGATTGAATCTAGCACAGATACGCAGTATTTT. It is translated as CASSLYPEIESSTDTQYF.

The chain joins TRBV19 to TRBJ2-5; D might be TRBD1 (5 bases). Germline V lookup: CDR1 LNHDA, CDR2 SQIVND (reference sequence). V was trimmed by 4 bases and J by 4 bases, leaving 10 bases between them. This CDR3 is built from 13 residues. CDR3 sequence: CASSRQPGETQYF. Here the CDR3 DNA reads TGTGCCAGTAGTAGACAGCCTGGAGAGACCCAGTACTTC. The whole variable domain, remainder taken from reference TRBV19 and TRBJ2-5, is DGGITQSPKYLFRKEGQNVTLSCEQNLNHDAMYWYRQDPGQGLRLIYYSQIVNDFQKGDIAEGYSVSREKKESFPLTVTSAQKNPTAFYLCASSRQPGETQYFGPGTRLLVL.

This clonotype was seen repeatedly, ten times or more. The genes are TRBV7-2 and TRBJ1-1; D not certain. Germline V gene sequence: CDR1 SGHTA, CDR2 FQGNSA. The length of the CDR3 is 11 residues. Trimming took 0 bases from V and 11 from J, leaving 7 bases between them. In DNA form, the CDR3 reads TGTGCCAGCAGCTTAGCGGTACACGCTTTCTTT. Amino acid sequence: CASSLAVHAFF.

At least ten counts were recorded for this clonotype. This sequence joins TRBV7-3 and TRBJ2-4; TRBD1 aligns across 8 bases. The CDR3 runs 13 residues. After removal of 3 bases from V and 8 bases from J, the junction contained 3 bases not matched to a gene. Germline CDR1 reads SGHTA; CDR2 reads FQGTGA. The CDR3, as DNA: TGTGCCAGCAGCTTCGGACAGGGAGACATTCAGTACTTC. Translated: CASSFGQGDIQYF.

CDR3 nucleotide sequence: TGCAGTGCTAGACTAGCGGGGAGAGAGACCCAGTACTTC. This gives the protein CSARLAGRETQYF. This chain uses TRBV20-1 with TRBJ2-5; 9 bases agree with TRBD2. V lost 2 bases and J lost 4; bases outside the gene matches: 2. The CDR3 contains 13 residues. Germline CDR1 reads DFQATT; CDR2 reads SNEGSKA (reference sequence).

This clonotype occurred many times. CDR3 nucleotide sequence: TGTGCCACCAAGCGGGGGACAGGGAACACTGAAGCTTTCTTT. It yields the protein CATKRGTGNTEAFF. This rearrangement joins TRBV15 to TRBJ1-1; TRBD1 agrees at 8 bases. The CDR3 loop spans 14 amino acids. With V trimmed by 7 bases and J by 1 base, 5 bases remained unmatched. CDR1 LNHNV and CDR2 YYDKDF come from the germline V gene (reference sequence).

On this clonotype itself: A much larger clone sits a single nucleotide away, making a read error possible. The chain is built from TRBV6-2 or TRBV6-3 and TRBJ1-6, with 8 positions matching TRBD1. The CDR3 runs to 14 residues. Germline CDR1 reads MNHEY; CDR2 reads SVGEGT. V trimming: 2 bases; J trimming: 11 bases; junction bases outside the gene matches: 5. CDR3 region: CASSYGQGDTPLHF. CDR3 nucleotide sequence: TGTGCCAGCAGTTACGGACAGGGTGATACACCCCTCCACTTT.